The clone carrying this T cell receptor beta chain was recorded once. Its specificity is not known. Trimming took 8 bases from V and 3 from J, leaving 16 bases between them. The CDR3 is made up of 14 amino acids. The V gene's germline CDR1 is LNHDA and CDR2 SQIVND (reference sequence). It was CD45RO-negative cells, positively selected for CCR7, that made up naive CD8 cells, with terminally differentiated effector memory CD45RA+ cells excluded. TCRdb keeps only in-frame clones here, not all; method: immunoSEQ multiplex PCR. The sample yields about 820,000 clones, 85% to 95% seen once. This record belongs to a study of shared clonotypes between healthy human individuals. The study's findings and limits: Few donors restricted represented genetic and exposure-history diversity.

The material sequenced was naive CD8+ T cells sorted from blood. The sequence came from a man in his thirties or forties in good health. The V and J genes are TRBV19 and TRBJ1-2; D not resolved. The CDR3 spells CASSPGREYYGYTF. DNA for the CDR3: TGTGCCAGTTCACCGGGCAGAGAATACTATGGCTACACCTTC.